Sequencing of this T cell receptor (beta chain) was carried out in a study of response to subunit inactivated influenza vaccine. The study, taken as a whole, reports: New T cells are recruited in small numbers by each seasonal influenza vaccination, according to the authors' suggestion.

This CDR3 is 15 amino acids long. The germline gives CDR1 SGHTA, CDR2 FQGTGA. Trimming removed 1 base at V and 2 bases at J, with 10 bases between. One entry per CDR3 protein, called by TCRdb with MiXCR from the RT-PCR reads. In the table there are approximately 530,000 distinct CDR3 sequences, 6% to 9% of which are singletons. This clonotype has just a few counts. The antigen is not known. This clonotype was sampled from a man aged 50 to 69 who received an inactivated influenza vaccine. Sequences were derived from PBMCs from blood, sampled around 25 months after vaccination. The chain is built from TRBV7-3 and TRBJ2-3; weak D call: TRBD2 (6 bases). The CDR3 DNA is TGTGCCAGCAGCTTAATGGGACTTAACACAGATACGCAGTATTTT. Translated, it gives CASSLMGLNTDTQYF.